This TCR beta chain was documented in a study of T cell repertoires in cytomegalovirus infection. Study information: Epitope selection comprised recently identified HLA-C-restricted CMV epitopes and well-studied HLA-B-restricted CMV epitopes. It was the public TCR beta signatures that indicated both CMV infection and matching HLA type.

TCRdb reprocessed the reads with MiXCR, giving one entry per CDR3 protein. The repertoire holds roughly 78,000 distinct CDR3 sequences, with around 37% as singletons. Comment on this clonotype: Its antigen is still unknown.

J was trimmed by 6 bases and V by 4 bases; bases with no gene match: 2. The CDR3 totals 15 residues. The germline CDR1 and CDR2 sequences are SEHNR and FQNEAQ (reference sequence). General study points: HLA-C-restricted CMV clonotypes gave the most frequent clonotype in two of eight donors.

The source of this sequence is a human donor in good health (CMV status not recorded). Some clones in this sample may be carry-over from other donors' samples. The chain has TRBV7-9 and TRBJ2-1; 14 bases match TRBD2. Source: CD8+ T cells from cultured PBMCs, taken from culture after CMV antigen stimulation. This CDR3 reads CASSSTSGGANEQFF. CDR3 DNA sequence: TGTGCCAGCAGCTCGACTAGCGGGGGGGCCAATGAGCAGTTCTTC. Looking up the rest from reference TRBV7-9 and TRBJ2-1 gives the full variable domain: DTGVSQNPRHKITKRGQNVTFRCDPISEHNRLYWYRQTLGQGPEFLTYFQNEAQLEKSRLLSDRFSAERPKGSFSTLEIQRTEQGDSAMYLCASSSTSGGANEQFFGPGTRLTVL.